This T cell receptor beta chain comes out of a study of Ad26.COV2.S vaccination and SARS-CoV-2 variants. Treatment defined: 15 to 20 received Ad26.COV2.S at low or high dose, single or two shots; 5 received placebo; per-sample allocation not given. After the first vaccine or placebo injection, samples were drawn on day 63. TCRdb's table, derived via immunoSEQ multiplex PCR, lists solely in-frame clones and lacks some. The sample lists some 250,000 clones; 88% were seen once. Trimming took off 3 bases at V and 9 bases at J, with 13 bases between the two ends. The germline V gene encodes CDR1 SGDLS and CDR2 YYNGEE. The CDR3 totals 13 residues.

The rearrangement joins TRBV9 to TRBJ2-1; D remains unclear. The receptor comes from a person aged 18 to 65 who received the Ad26.COV2.S COVID-19 vaccine or a placebo. The sample here was peripheral blood, taken in a trial of Ad26.COV2.S vaccine versus placebo. The CDR3 here is CASSAVTMSEQFF. The CDR3 region has the DNA TGTGCCAGCAGCGCCGTAACCATGAGTGAGCAGTTCTTC. Filled out from reference TRBV9 and TRBJ2-1, the complete variable domain reads DSGVTQTPKHLITATGQRVTLRCSPRSGDLSVYWYQQSLDQGLQFLIQYYNGEERAKGNILERFSAQQFPDLHSELNLSSLELGDSALYFCASSAVTMSEQFFGPGTRLTVL.